Listed below are T cell receptor beta chains from one sample, sequenced in a study of T cell repertoires in cytomegalovirus infection. Via MiXCR, TCRdb re-called the reads, giving one row per CDR3 protein. The sample contains roughly 640,000 distinct CDR3 sequences, approximately 24% of which appear only once. What was sequenced was CD8+ T cells from PBMCs. These receptors originate from a human donor in good health (CMV status not recorded). Some clones in this sample may be carry-over from other donors' samples. The CDR3 runs from the conserved cysteine through the conserved F or W. Fields, in order: J gene, clone size, D gene, V gene, CDR3 DNA, CDR3 protein. A D gene is named only where the DNA matches it firmly. Only some rows state a clone size, as once, few, many or a class for expanded clones.

j_gene: TRBJ2-3
abundance: .
d_gene: .
v_gene: TRBV2
CDR3nt: TGTGCCAGTACCGGGACTACAGATACGCAGTATTTT
CDR3aa: CASTGTTDTQYF

j_gene: TRBJ1-4
abundance: many
d_gene: .
v_gene: TRBV4-2
CDR3nt: TGTGCCAGCAGCCAAGCTGAGAAACTGTTTTTT
CDR3aa: CASSQAEKLFF

j_gene: TRBJ1-1
abundance: .
d_gene: .
v_gene: TRBV27
CDR3nt: TGTGCCAGCAGTTTATCATGGTCGAACACTGAAGCTTTCTTT
CDR3aa: CASSLSWSNTEAFF

j_gene: TRBJ1-5
abundance: few
d_gene: .
v_gene: TRBV25-1
CDR3nt: TGTGCCAGCAGCCTCCGGGATGGCCCCCAGCCCCAGCATTTT
CDR3aa: CASSLRDGPQPQHF

j_gene: TRBJ2-5
abundance: .
d_gene: TRBD2
v_gene: TRBV28
CDR3nt: TGTGCCAGCAGTTTTCAACTAGCGGGGAGGGAGACCCAGTACTTC
CDR3aa: CASSFQLAGRETQYF

j_gene: TRBJ2-1
abundance: many
d_gene: TRBD2
v_gene: TRBV7-6
CDR3nt: TGTGCCAGCAGCCTGTGGGGGGGTGATGGGAATGAGCAGTTCTTC
CDR3aa: CASSLWGGDGNEQFF

j_gene: TRBJ1-2
abundance: many
d_gene: TRBD1
v_gene: TRBV7-8
CDR3nt: TGTGCCAGCAGCTTGCGACAGGGACCTGGCTACACCTTC
CDR3aa: CASSLRQGPGYTF

j_gene: TRBJ1-1
abundance: .
d_gene: .
v_gene: TRBV7-8
CDR3nt: TGTGCCAGCACCCCGGCAGGGACGACTGAAGCTTTCTTT
CDR3aa: CASTPAGTTEAFF

j_gene: TRBJ2-7
abundance: .
d_gene: .
v_gene: TRBV2
CDR3nt: TGTGCCAGCACTCAGAGCAAGCCCTCCTACGAGCAGTACTTC
CDR3aa: CASTQSKPSYEQYF

j_gene: TRBJ2-1
abundance: .
d_gene: .
v_gene: TRBV7-9
CDR3nt: TGTGCCAGCACCCGAGGGGCGGGTGAGCAGTTCTTC
CDR3aa: CASTRGAGEQFF

j_gene: TRBJ1-1
abundance: .
d_gene: TRBD1
v_gene: TRBV29-1
CDR3nt: TGCAGCGGGTTCCGGGACAGCTCCGAAGCTTTCTTT
CDR3aa: CSGFRDSSEAFF

j_gene: TRBJ2-5
abundance: few
d_gene: .
v_gene: TRBV7-9
CDR3nt: TGTGCCAGCTCTCAGGGCCCGGCCCAGTACTTC
CDR3aa: CASSQGPAQYF

j_gene: TRBJ2-3
abundance: .
d_gene: .
v_gene: TRBV12-3/TRBV12-4
CDR3nt: TGTGCCAGCAGCCCTGGAGTGGTTGGCGGAACAGATACGCAGTATTTT
CDR3aa: CASSPGVVGGTDTQYF

j_gene: TRBJ2-4
abundance: .
d_gene: .
v_gene: TRBV6-5
CDR3nt: TGTGCCAGCATGCTAAGGATCCGGGACCGAGCCAAAAACATTCAGTACTTC
CDR3aa: CASMLRIRDRAKNIQYF

j_gene: TRBJ2-2
abundance: .
d_gene: .
v_gene: TRBV24-1
CDR3nt: TGTGCCACCAGTGAATTTGGCGGGGAGCTGTTTTTT
CDR3aa: CATSEFGGELFF

j_gene: TRBJ1-5
abundance: once
d_gene: TRBD1
v_gene: TRBV28
CDR3nt: TGTGCCAGCAGTTTTTGGACAGGGTCTCTCAATCAGCCCCAGCATTTT
CDR3aa: CASSFWTGSLNQPQHF

j_gene: TRBJ2-7
abundance: few
d_gene: .
v_gene: TRBV29-1
CDR3nt: TGCAGCGCGATGGGGGAAGGGAACTACGAGCAGTACTTC
CDR3aa: CSAMGEGNYEQYF

j_gene: TRBJ2-2
abundance: many
d_gene: .
v_gene: TRBV7-8
CDR3nt: TGTGCCAGCAGCTCCCCGGTGACGAACACCGGGGAGCTGTTTTTT
CDR3aa: CASSSPVTNTGELFF

j_gene: TRBJ2-3
abundance: .
d_gene: TRBD1
v_gene: TRBV2
CDR3nt: TGTGCCAGCATCCCAGGACGGACAGGGACAGATACGCAGTATTTT
CDR3aa: CASIPGRTGTDTQYF

j_gene: TRBJ2-3
abundance: many
d_gene: .
v_gene: TRBV6-2/TRBV6-3
CDR3nt: TGTGCCAGCACTTCTGGCACAGATACGCAGTATTTT
CDR3aa: CASTSGTDTQYF

j_gene: TRBJ2-3
abundance: .
d_gene: TRBD1
v_gene: TRBV28
CDR3nt: TGTGCCAGCAGTTTAAGCCCGACAGGGGACACAGATACGCAGTATTTT
CDR3aa: CASSLSPTGDTDTQYF

j_gene: TRBJ2-1
abundance: few
d_gene: .
v_gene: TRBV13
CDR3nt: TGTGCCAGCAGCCCCGAGCAGACCGGACCCTACAATGAGCAGTTCTTC
CDR3aa: CASSPEQTGPYNEQFF

j_gene: TRBJ2-1
abundance: many
d_gene: .
v_gene: TRBV7-2
CDR3nt: TGTGCCAGCAGGGGATTTGAGCAGTTCTTC
CDR3aa: CASRGFEQFF

j_gene: TRBJ2-1
abundance: .
d_gene: .
v_gene: TRBV6-1
CDR3nt: TGTGCCAGCAGTGGAGGGCTCAATGAGCAGTTCTTC
CDR3aa: CASSGGLNEQFF

j_gene: TRBJ1-1
abundance: many
d_gene: TRBD1
v_gene: TRBV5-1
CDR3nt: TGCGCCAGCAGCGAGGACAGGTATGTCACTGAAGCTTTCTTT
CDR3aa: CASSEDRYVTEAFF

j_gene: TRBJ2-3
abundance: many
d_gene: TRBD1
v_gene: TRBV7-8
CDR3nt: TGTGCCAGCAGCTTCAGGGGGTTACTCACAGATACGCAGTATTTT
CDR3aa: CASSFRGLLTDTQYF

j_gene: TRBJ2-1
abundance: .
d_gene: .
v_gene: TRBV5-5
CDR3nt: TGTGCCAGCAGCTTTCAGTCGGGGGAGTTTCGTGAGCAGTTCTTC
CDR3aa: CASSFQSGEFREQFF

j_gene: TRBJ2-1
abundance: few
d_gene: TRBD2
v_gene: TRBV19
CDR3nt: TGTGCCAGTAGTTGGGGGGGTATTTACAATGAGCAGTTCTTC
CDR3aa: CASSWGGIYNEQFF

j_gene: TRBJ2-7
abundance: many
d_gene: TRBD1
v_gene: TRBV7-9
CDR3nt: TGTGCCAGCACCCCAGACAGGGACTACGAGCAGTACTTC
CDR3aa: CASTPDRDYEQYF